These T cell receptor beta chains were read from a single sample in a study of T-cell memory formation after mild COVID-19. Each CDR3 protein is one row after TCRdb ran MiXCR on the 5' RACE reads. The profile shows about 62,000 distinct CDR3 sequences, about a tenth of them singletons. Material: PBMCs or a T cell subset sorted from them (not recorded which). Receptors originate from a man aged 18 to 30 who had mild COVID-19 (a few samples of this study predate the infection). Cell type and time point are not known. Each CDR3 is given with its conserved first and last residue. D genes are given only for firm matches. The listing skips clone size in some rows; elsewhere it reads once, few, many or a size class.

d_gene	j_gene	abundance	v_gene	CDR3nt	CDR3aa
NA	TRBJ2-4	many	TRBV7-2	TGTGCCAGCAGCTTAGACCACACTATAGCCAAAAACATTCAGTACTTC	CASSLDHTIAKNIQYF
NA	TRBJ2-6	few	TRBV19	TGTGCCAGTACACTCGGATCTGGGGCCAACGTCCTGACTTTC	CASTLGSGANVLTF
NA	TRBJ1-2	NA	TRBV7-2	TGTGCCAGCAGCACACGGGGGTGGGCTGGCTACACCTTC	CASSTRGWAGYTF
TRBD2	TRBJ2-7	few	TRBV20-1	TGCAGTGCTTATCGCTTGACGGGGGGGATCTACGAGCAGTACTTC	CSAYRLTGGIYEQYF
TRBD1	TRBJ1-5	NA	TRBV6-2/TRBV6-3	TGTGCCAGCGGCCCGGGACAGGGATCGGGTCAGCCCCAGCATTTT	CASGPGQGSGQPQHF
NA	TRBJ1-1	NA	TRBV6-5	TGTGCCAGCAGGATGTCCAGCGAAGCTTTCTTT	CASRMSSEAFF
NA	TRBJ1-1	NA	TRBV20-1	TGCAGTGCTAGATGGGAGAGGGGCATGAACACTGAAGCTTTCTTT	CSARWERGMNTEAFF
TRBD2	TRBJ2-5	NA	TRBV7-2	TGTGCCAGCGGCCTAGCGGGTCTCCAAGAGACCCAGTACTTC	CASGLAGLQETQYF
NA	TRBJ2-6	NA	TRBV11-2	TGTGCCAGCAGCTTCCTTTGGCTCCCCGGGTCTGGGGCCAACGTCCTGACTTTC	CASSFLWLPGSGANVLTF
NA	TRBJ2-5	few	TRBV3-1	TGTGCCAGCAGCCCCAGACGCAGGGGCGGTCCGCAAGAGACCCAGTACTTC	CASSPRRRGGPQETQYF
TRBD1	TRBJ1-6	many	TRBV12-3/TRBV12-4	TGTGCCAGCAGTTTTTTGGGACAGGGAAATTCACCCCTCCACTTT	CASSFLGQGNSPLHF
TRBD2	TRBJ2-7	many	TRBV6-5	TGTGCCAGCAGACCGAAATGGGGACTAGCCAACTCCTACGAGCAGTACTTC	CASRPKWGLANSYEQYF
NA	TRBJ2-1	many	TRBV5-6	TGTGCCAGCAGCTTGGGCCCAACGCCGTTCTTC	CASSLGPTPFF
NA	TRBJ1-1	few	TRBV7-9	TGTGCCAGCAGCTCCCCGGGTGCCCGCGAACCTACTGAAGCTTTCTTT	CASSSPGAREPTEAFF